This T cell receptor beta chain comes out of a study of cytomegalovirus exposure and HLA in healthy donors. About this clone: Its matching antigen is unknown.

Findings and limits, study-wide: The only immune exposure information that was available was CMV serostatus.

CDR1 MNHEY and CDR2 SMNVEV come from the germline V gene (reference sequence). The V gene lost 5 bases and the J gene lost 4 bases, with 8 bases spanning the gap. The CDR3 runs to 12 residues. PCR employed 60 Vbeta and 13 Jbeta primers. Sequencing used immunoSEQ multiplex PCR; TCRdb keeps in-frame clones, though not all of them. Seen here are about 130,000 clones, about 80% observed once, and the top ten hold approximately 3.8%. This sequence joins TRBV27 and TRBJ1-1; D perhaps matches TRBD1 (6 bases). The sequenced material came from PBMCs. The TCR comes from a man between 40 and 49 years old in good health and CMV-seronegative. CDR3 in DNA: TGTGCCAGCAGTCTCAGGGGCACTGAAGCTTTCTTT. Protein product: CASSLRGTEAFF.